The 23 T cell receptor beta chains presented below share a single source sample, sequenced in a study of CD8 T cells in ankylosing spondylitis. TCRdb ran MiXCR on the 5' RACE reads and lists one entry per CDR3 protein. The sample includes about 450,000 distinct CDR3 sequences, about 25% of them seen just once. Study-level points and caveats: Seven to nine highly homologous variants formed a TCR beta motif that appeared characteristic of ankylosing spondylitis blood.

These TCRs are of unknown antigen specificity. Sequencing was performed on blood, either unsorted or a sorted T cell fraction (not recorded which). These receptors all come from a male donor with ankylosing spondylitis.

This clonotype showed up many times. The chain carries TRBV28 and TRBJ1-5, with D tentatively TRBD1 (5 bases). V lost 5 bases and J 9 bases, leaving 23 bases between the germline ends. From germline, CDR1 is MDHEN and CDR2 SYDVKM. This CDR3 contains 16 residues. The CDR3 DNA follows: TGTGCCAGCAGTGGGTGGGGGGGGATAACCCTAATGCCCCAGCATTTT. This translates into CASSGWGGITLMPQHF.

This clonotype was counted a few times. The J gene is TRBJ2-3, the V gene TRBV5-1; 9 bases are a match to TRBD2. V gave up 4 bases and J gave up 1 base; unmatched junction bases: 7. Germline V lookup: CDR1 SGHRS, CDR2 YFSETQ. CDR3 length equals 16 residues. CDR3 sequence: CASSTFVAGGTDTQYF. CDR3 sequence (DNA): TGCGCCAGCAGCACCTTTGTAGCGGGAGGCACAGATACGCAGTATTTT.

The chain is built from TRBV29-1 and TRBJ2-1; D possibly corresponds to TRBD2 (7 bases). Germline-derived CDR1 and CDR2 are SQVTM and ANQGSEA. CDR3 size: 18 residues. The V end was cut by 3 bases, the J end by 10 bases, with 31 bases between. This CDR3 reads CSVDRGASEWTSRKEQFF. CDR3 DNA sequence: TGCAGCGTTGACCGGGGGGCGTCTGAGTGGACATCCCGCAAGGAGCAGTTCTTC.

This rearrangement joins TRBV12-3 or TRBV12-4 to TRBJ2-4; TRBD2 matches 7 bases. V trimming: 5 bases; J trimming: 1 base; junction bases outside the gene matches: 5. The CDR3 loop spans 15 amino acids. The CDR3 sequence: CASSRLAVAKNIQYF. The CDR3, as DNA: TGTGCCAGCAGTCGACTAGCCGTGGCCAAAAACATTCAGTACTTC.

The rearrangement joins TRBV3-1 to TRBJ2-7; the match to TRBD2 covers 10 bases. Germline-derived CDR1 and CDR2 are LGHDT and YNNKEL (reference sequence). With V trimmed by 2 bases and J by 6 bases, 10 bases remained unmatched. The CDR3 runs to 16 residues. The CDR3 coding sequence is TGTGCCAGCAGCCAAAACTCGCTAGCGGGAGCAGGCGAGCAGTACTTC. It encodes CASSQNSLAGAGEQYF.

V gene TRBV4-2 combines with J gene TRBJ1-3; no definite D call. The CDR3 totals 16 residues. Germline V gene data show CDR1 as LGHNA and CDR2 as YNFKEQ. Trimming cost V 10 bases and J 0 bases, with 19 bases left between them. This chain's CDR3 is CATSERGGSSGNTIYF. The CDR3 bases are TGTGCCACTTCAGAACGAGGCGGCAGCTCTGGAAACACCATATATTTT.

J is TRBJ1-1 and V is TRBV11-1, with D hard to call. The length of the CDR3 is 12 residues. With 5 bases removed from V and 8 bases from J, the gap between germline ends came to 12 bases. The V gene's germline CDR1 is SGHAT and CDR2 FQDESV (reference sequence). The CDR3 DNA is TGTGCCAGCAGCCCCCAAACGGGGGAAGCTTTCTTT. Translated: CASSPQTGEAFF.

The chain couples TRBV24-1 to TRBJ1-2; the D gene is possibly TRBD1 (5 bases). The CDR3 runs 14 residues. The germline V and J ends were trimmed by 4 bases and 5 bases, with 13 bases remaining between them. CDR1 and CDR2 (germline): KGHDR, SFDVKD. The CDR3 loop reads CATSDSTGAYGYTF. The CDR3 nucleotides are TGTGCCACCAGTGACTCGACTGGGGCTTATGGCTACACCTTC.

J is TRBJ1-1 and V is TRBV7-2; 7 positions agree with TRBD1. This CDR3 spans 15 amino acids. After removal of 0 bases from V and 5 bases from J, the junction contained 6 bases not matched to a gene. Germline values: CDR1 SGHTA, CDR2 FQGNSA. CDR3 DNA sequence: TGTGCCAGCAGCTTAGCGGTGGGACAGAGGACTGAAGCTTTCTTT. Residues: CASSLAVGQRTEAFF.

This clonotype was seen more than once but under ten times. This sequence joins TRBV6-1 and TRBJ1-6; 7 nucleotides agree with TRBD1. The J segment lost 7 bases and the V segment lost 11 bases, leaving 5 bases of the junction unmatched. In germline, CDR1 is MNHNS, CDR2 SASEGT. This CDR3 has 12 amino acids. CDR3: CAGEGANSPLHF. CDR3 DNA sequence: TGTGCCGGAGAGGGGGCAAATTCACCCCTCCACTTT.

V usage is TRBV7-9 and J usage is TRBJ2-7; 8 bases align to TRBD1. V shed 3 bases and J 5 bases; nucleotides not matched to a gene: 6. CDR1 and CDR2 (germline): SEHNR, FQNEAQ (reference sequence). The CDR3 length is 14 residues. DNA of the CDR3: TGTGCCAGCAGCTTCTCAGGGGGCTACAACGAGCAGTACTTC. Translating gives CASSFSGGYNEQYF.

The gene calls are TRBV11-3 and TRBJ2-3; unclear D gene. CDR1 is SGHNT, CDR2 YENEEA, per germline. The CDR3 loop spans 15 amino acids. Trimming took off 7 bases at V and 4 bases at J, with 18 bases between the two ends. CDR3 DNA sequence: TGTGCCAGCACCCCAGGAGTTATGGGCGCAGATACGCAGTATTTT. Translated, it gives CASTPGVMGADTQYF.

This clonotype was seen at least ten times. This chain links TRBV5-1 with TRBJ2-2, with D hard to call. The CDR3 length is 16 residues. Germline CDR1 and CDR2: SGHRS and YFSETQ. The V end was cut by 0 bases, the J end by 0 bases, with 9 bases between. The chain's CDR3 is CASSLDSYANTGELFF. CDR3 nucleotides: TGCGCCAGCAGCTTGGACTCATACGCGAACACCGGGGAGCTGTTTTTT. Drawing the rest from reference TRBV5-1 and TRBJ2-2, the complete variable domain is KAGVTQTPRYLIKTRGQQVTLSCSPISGHRSVSWYQQTPGQGLQFLFEYFSETQRNKGNFPGRFSGRQFSNSRSEMNVSTLELGDSALYLCASSLDSYANTGELFFGEGSRLTVL.

This chain connects TRBV9 to TRBJ1-2; D call uncertain. The V and J ends lost 2 bases and 6 bases respectively, with 5 bases between them. This CDR3 region has 11 residues. The germline gives CDR1 SGDLS, CDR2 YYNGEE. CDR3 sequence: CASSVPHGYTF. DNA of the CDR3: TGTGCCAGCAGCGTCCCCCATGGCTACACCTTC.

This clonotype has only a few counts. The V and J genes are TRBV18 and TRBJ2-7; D possibly corresponds to TRBD2 (6 bases). The CDR3 totals 15 residues. The V end was cut by 3 bases, the J end by 1 base, with 13 bases between. From germline, CDR1 is KGHSH and CDR2 LQKENI. The CDR3 nucleotides read TGTGCCAGCTCACCTGGGGAGGCGAGTTCCTACGAGCAGTACTTC. Protein sequence: CASSPGEASSYEQYF.

This clonotype was seen more than once but under ten times. The chain uses TRBV24-1 and TRBJ2-7; perhaps TRBD1 as D (6 bases). Looked up from germline, CDR1 is KGHDR and CDR2 is SFDVKD. This CDR3 is built from 15 residues. V gave up 3 bases and J gave up 2 bases, with 13 bases separating them. CDR3 in DNA: TGTGCCACCAGTGATAGGGACACGACACCCTACGAGCAGTACTTC. This encodes CATSDRDTTPYEQYF.

CDR3 region: CASSDPRVPGGQPQHF. Here the CDR3 DNA reads TGCGCCAGCAGTGACCCTCGGGTCCCCGGGGGTCAGCCCCAGCATTTT. V and J are TRBV10-2 and TRBJ1-5; possible D gene TRBD1, 5 bases. The length of the CDR3 is 16 residues. Germline V gene data show CDR1 as WSHSY and CDR2 as SAAADI. Deletions cut 3 bases from V and 6 bases from J, with 18 bases between.

This clonotype was counted between two and nine times. V and J are TRBV6-2 or TRBV6-3 and TRBJ2-7; D is undetermined. There are 11 residues in the CDR3. Germline loops: CDR1 MNHEY, CDR2 SVGEGT. The V end was cut by 1 base, the J end by 5 bases, with 3 bases between. The CDR3 is CASSYLDEQYF. The CDR3 nucleotides are TGTGCCAGCAGTTACTTGGACGAGCAGTACTTC.

The V call is TRBV29-1, the J call TRBJ2-5; TRBD2 matches 15 bases. Germline CDR1 reads SQVTM; CDR2 reads ANQGSEA. The V and J ends lost 7 bases and 2 bases, in that order; junction bases with no gene match: 8. The CDR3 consists of 16 residues. DNA for the CDR3: TGCAGCGGAGGGACTAGCGGGAGGCCTGGGCAAGAGACCCAGTACTTC. Protein product: CSGGTSGRPGQETQYF.

The V call is TRBV5-5, the J call TRBJ1-2; TRBD1 matches at 8 bases. This CDR3 contains 14 residues. Germline V gene data show CDR1 as SGHKS and CDR2 as YYEKEE (reference sequence). V dropped 4 bases and J dropped 4; count of bases not matched to a gene: 6. The CDR3 DNA sequence: TGTGCCAGCAGCCCGGGACAGGCCACCTATGGCTACACCTTC. Translating gives CASSPGQATYGYTF. Filled out from reference TRBV5-5 and TRBJ1-2, the complete variable domain reads DAGVTQSPTHLIKTRGQQVTLRCSPISGHKSVSWYQQVLGQGPQFIFQYYEKEERGRGNFPDRFSARQFPNYSSELNVNALLLGDSALYLCASSPGQATYGYTFGSGTRLTVV.

This clonotype was found a few times. The V gene is TRBV15, the J gene TRBJ2-7, with TRBD2 as a possible D gene (6 bases). The CDR3 covers 17 residues. Germline V gene data show CDR1 as LNHNV and CDR2 as YYDKDF (reference sequence). Trimming took 0 bases from V and 1 from J, leaving 16 bases between them. CDR3 DNA: TGTGCCACCAGCAGAGATAAATCGGATAGCGGATCCTACGAGCAGTACTTC. The encoded protein is CATSRDKSDSGSYEQYF.

The chain couples TRBV12-3 or TRBV12-4 to TRBJ2-4, with 12 bases matching TRBD2. The CDR3 totals 16 residues. V dropped 3 bases and J dropped 7; count of bases not matched to a gene: 7. The CDR3 here is CASSFASGRAGNIQYF. CDR3 coding DNA: TGTGCCAGCAGTTTCGCTAGCGGGAGGGCCGGGAACATTCAGTACTTC.

This clonotype showed up just a few times. The chain is built from TRBV10-1 and TRBJ2-1; D might be TRBD1 or TRBD2, each matching 5 bases. The germline V gene encodes CDR1 WNHNN and CDR2 SYGVQD (reference sequence). Trimming removed 2 bases from V and 9 bases from J, with 11 bases in between. The CDR3 contains 13 residues. CDR3 nucleotide sequence: TGCGCCAGCAGTGAGACCCGGGACGGTGAGCAGTTCTTC. This translates into CASSETRDGEQFF.